This TCR beta chain derives from a study of blood T cell repertoires in COVID-19. About the research overall: The origin of the acute and convalescent COVID-19 samples was the United States, Italy and Spain. Nucleic acid was either cDNA or gDNA, and it came from T cells, B-cell-depleted T cells, or PBMCs.

The CDR3 loop spans 13 amino acids. Germline V gives CDR1 MNHEY, CDR2 SMNVEV (reference sequence). The germline V and J ends were trimmed by 3 bases and 1 base, with 6 bases remaining between them. Original processing notes: Reference gene primer amplification gave nucleated cell count estimates. Data came from immunoSEQ multiplex PCR; TCRdb stores just in-frame clones and leaves some out. D and trimming come from the DNA, and the V and J calls and clone size come from that table. This sample carries nearly 95,000 clones, roughly 90% of them seen once, and the ten largest clones take around 1.5%. The TCR originated in a human donor with active COVID-19. The donor label of this sample is uncertain. The sequenced sample consisted of peripheral blood. This sequence joins TRBV27 and TRBJ1-1, with D hard to call. The CDR3 DNA reads as TGTGCCAGCAGTTTCCAGGAGAACACTGAAGCTTTCTTT. This translates into CASSFQENTEAFF.